The rows below give T cell receptor beta chains drawn from one sample of a study of STAT5B mutations in CD4+ large granular lymphocyte leukemia. Here immunoSEQ multiplex PCR was the method, and the copy in TCRdb shows in-frame clones only, minus some. The table lists some 19,000 clones, 70% to 75% of them singletons. Sequencing used CD4+ T cells from blood buffy coats. Receptors originate from a human donor in good health. Each CDR3 is given with its conserved first and last residue. D genes are given only for firm matches. Clone size is not always given. Where it is, it says once, few, many or a class for expanded clones.

V	D	J	size	CDR3	DNA
TRBV6-1	TRBD1	TRBJ1-4	NA	CASRTGGGEKLFF	TGTGCCAGCCGGACAGGGGGCGGTGAAAAACTGTTTTTT
TRBV6-1	NA	TRBJ2-1	few	CASSEGGRVVYNEQFF	TGTGCCAGCAGTGAAGGGGGGCGGGTGGTGTACAATGAGCAGTTCTTC
TRBV13	TRBD2	TRBJ2-1	few	CASSLGLAAVSSYNEQFF	TGTGCCAGCAGCTTAGGACTAGCGGCAGTGAGCTCCTACAATGAGCAGTTCTTC
TRBV11-3	TRBD1	TRBJ2-3	NA	CASSSTYRDRGSIDTQYF	TGTGCCAGCAGCTCTACTTACCGGGACAGGGGGTCGATTGATACGCAGTATTTT
TRBV6-5	NA	TRBJ1-2	NA	CASSYGRGYYGYTF	TGTGCCAGCAGTTACGGTCGGGGATACTATGGCTACACCTTC
TRBV9	NA	TRBJ2-6	NA	CASSVSDSSGANVLTF	TGTGCCAGCAGCGTCTCAGACAGCTCTGGGGCCAACGTCCTGACTTTC
TRBV29-1	TRBD2	TRBJ2-3	few	CSVGGSTDTQYF	TGCAGCGTGGGGGGGAGCACAGATACGCAGTATTTT
TRBV7-2	NA	TRBJ2-7	NA	CASSRAGTGPEQYF	TGTGCCAGCAGCCGAGCCGGGACTGGTCCCGAGCAGTACTTC
TRBV2	NA	TRBJ1-5	once	CASMTGNQPQHF	TGTGCCAGCATGACAGGCAATCAGCCCCAGCATTTT
TRBV2	NA	TRBJ2-5	NA	CASRGLLGTQYF	TGTGCCAGCAGGGGCCTCCTAGGGACCCAGTACTTC
TRBV2	NA	TRBJ1-1	NA	CASSRTVNTEAFF	TGTGCCAGCTCCCGGACAGTCAACACTGAAGCTTTCTTT
TRBV7-2	NA	TRBJ2-7	once	CASSKNTPYEQYF	TGTGCCAGCAGCAAAAATACGCCCTACGAGCAGTACTTC
TRBV19	NA	TRBJ2-5	NA	CASSTRGLGETQYF	TGTGCCAGTAGTACCCGGGGCCTGGGCGAGACCCAGTACTTC
TRBV5-8	TRBD1	TRBJ2-3	NA	CASSSGQGSTDTQYF	TGTGCCAGCAGCTCCGGACAGGGGTCAACAGATACGCAGTATTTT
TRBV7-2	NA	TRBJ1-2	few	CASSSKAQGSGGYTF	TGTGCCAGCAGTTCAAAGGCCCAGGGATCCGGTGGCTACACCTTC
TRBV7-2	NA	TRBJ2-7	NA	CASSLDGVAGEQYF	TGTGCCAGCAGCTTGGATGGGGTCGCAGGAGAGCAGTACTTC